This T cell receptor beta chain originates from a study of cytomegalovirus exposure and HLA in healthy donors. Findings of the study overall: Cytomegalovirus-associated TCR beta chains were listed, numbering 150 to 200. Further analysis was carried out later, and it showed several of the most significant clusters appearing linked to common viral pathogens.

The V segment lost 1 base and the J segment 4 bases; nucleotides outside the gene matches: 7. The CDR3 loop spans 16 amino acids. Germline V CDR1 and CDR2: SGHTA, FQGTGA. 60 Vbeta and 13 Jbeta primers were used in PCR. The table came from immunoSEQ multiplex PCR; TCRdb's copy has only in-frame clones and leaves some out. The sample yields 200,000 to 250,000 clones, about 72% seen once. Regarding this clone: The antigen is not known.

The clonotype originates from a male donor in good health and CMV-seronegative. The chain is built from TRBV7-3 and TRBJ2-1; 7 nucleotides line up with TRBD2. Sample: PBMCs. In DNA, the CDR3 is TGTGCCAGCAGCTTAAGCTCTTCTAGCGGATACAATGAGCAGTTCTTC. Translating gives CASSLSSSSGYNEQFF.